These 21 T cell receptor beta chains share one sample of origin, sequenced in a study of CD8 T cells in ankylosing spondylitis. Overall study findings and caveats: Roughly eight highly homologous variants formed a TCR beta motif that appeared characteristic of ankylosing spondylitis blood.

These receptors have no identified antigens. TCRdb called the 5' RACE reads again in MiXCR, with one record for every CDR3 protein. The data hold around 890,000 distinct CDR3 sequences, with approximately 12% observed a single time. The sequenced sample consisted of blood, either unsorted or a sorted T cell fraction (not recorded which). These TCRs come from a male donor with ankylosing spondylitis.

This clonotype was seen a handful of times. The chain uses TRBV7-9 and TRBJ2-3; no clear D gene. The CDR3 is made up of 13 amino acids. Trimming removed 7 bases from V and 2 bases from J, with 10 bases in between. Looked up from germline, CDR1 is SEHNR and CDR2 is FQNEAQ (reference sequence). The CDR3 nucleotides are TGTGCCAGCAATTTCATGGCCACAGATACGCAGTATTTT. It translates to CASNFMATDTQYF.

This clonotype was detected a few times. The chain combines TRBV6-2 or TRBV6-3 with TRBJ2-1, with D possibly TRBD1 on 5 matching bases. Germline loops: CDR1 MNHEY, CDR2 SVGEGT. The CDR3 runs to 11 residues. V lost 7 bases and J lost 10, with 11 bases in between. The CDR3 nucleotides are TGTGCCAGCACCCTCTGGGGCGAGCAGTTCTTC. Protein product: CASTLWGEQFF.

In its sample, this clonotype was seen a few times. The CDR3 bases are TGCGCCAGCAGACCTCGACAGGGAGAGGGCACTGAAGCTTTCTTT. Translated, it gives CASRPRQGEGTEAFF. The chain employs TRBV5-1 and TRBJ1-1, with 7 bases identical to TRBD1. CDR3 length: 15 residues. Germline values: CDR1 SGHRS, CDR2 YFSETQ. V shed 5 bases, J shed 4 bases, and the junction held 11 bases outside the gene matches.

This clonotype was recorded at least ten times. The rearrangement joins TRBV20-1 to TRBJ2-3, with D perhaps being TRBD1 or TRBD2 (5 bases each). Deletions cut 5 bases from V and 2 bases from J, with 8 bases between. Germline lookup yields CDR1 DFQATT and CDR2 SNEGSKA (reference sequence). The CDR3 is made up of 12 amino acids. The CDR3 nucleotides read TGCAGTGCTGGGGACGACACAGATACGCAGTATTTT. Protein product: CSAGDDTDTQYF.

The V and J genes are TRBV7-2 and TRBJ2-1, with 8 bases that match TRBD2. The CDR3 length is 12 residues. V lost 6 bases, J lost 7 bases, and 2 bases stayed unmatched. CDR1 and CDR2 from the germline V gene are SGHTA and FQGNSA. The CDR3 loop is CASRQRENEQFF. In nucleotides, the CDR3 is TGTGCCAGCAGGCAGCGGGAGAATGAGCAGTTCTTC.

This clonotype was detected a few times. The chain has TRBV20-1 and TRBJ1-1; D perhaps matches TRBD1 (5 bases). The CDR3 length is 15 residues. V lost 2 bases and J 7 bases, leaving 20 bases between the germline ends. In germline, CDR1 is DFQATT, CDR2 SNEGSKA (reference sequence). CDR3 coding DNA: TGCAGTGCTAGAACCTTCGTGGGGCGGATCGGTGAAGCTTTCTTT. Protein product: CSARTFVGRIGEAFF.

The rearrangement links TRBV7-2 to TRBJ2-1; TRBD2 matches at 10 bases. Unmatched junction bases numbered 11, after V lost 7 bases and J lost 5 bases. There are 16 residues in the CDR3. Germline values: CDR1 SGHTA, CDR2 FQGNSA. CDR3 nucleotides: TGTGCCAGCACCCTAATAGCGGGGGGCGGTAACAATGAGCAGTTCTTC. Its translation is CASTLIAGGGNNEQFF.

V is TRBV20-1 and J is TRBJ1-2; weak D call: TRBD1 (5 bases). This CDR3 contains 11 residues. The ends were cut back, 4 bases at V and 8 bases at J, with 11 bases in the middle. Germline V gives CDR1 DFQATT, CDR2 SNEGSKA (reference sequence). The CDR3 DNA follows: TGCAGTGCTATAAGGGGCCACGGCTACACCTTC. Its translation: CSAIRGHGYTF.

V usage is TRBV20-1 and J usage is TRBJ1-5, with no clear D. Trimming removed 4 bases at V and 3 bases at J, with 10 bases between. Per germline, CDR1 DFQATT and CDR2 SNEGSKA (reference sequence). The CDR3 contains 13 residues. CDR3 coding DNA: TGCAGTGCTATCCCCGGGAACAATCAGCCCCAGCATTTT. Translation: CSAIPGNNQPQHF.

The rearrangement uses TRBV29-1 and TRBJ2-3; D may be TRBD2 (5 bases). With 1 base removed from V and 2 bases from J, the gap between germline ends came to 10 bases. The CDR3 loop spans 14 amino acids. In germline, CDR1 is SQVTM, CDR2 ANQGSEA. CDR3 region: CSVEGSANTDTQYF. The CDR3 bases are TGCAGCGTTGAAGGTAGCGCCAACACAGATACGCAGTATTTT.

The V gene is TRBV6-1, the J gene TRBJ2-2; D uncertain. This CDR3 is built from 16 residues. Deletions cut 0 bases from V and 7 bases from J, with 15 bases between. CDR1 MNHNS and CDR2 SASEGT come from the germline V gene. The CDR3 region has the DNA TGTGCCAGCAGTGAAGCTACTTCGCCGCGTATCGGGGAGCTGTTTTTT. Amino acid sequence: CASSEATSPRIGELFF.

This clonotype appeared many times. The chain employs TRBV5-1 and TRBJ1-2; D ambiguous. Trimming removed 0 bases from V and 3 bases from J, with 9 bases in between. In germline, CDR1 is SGHRS, CDR2 YFSETQ. CDR3 length: 14 residues. CDR3 in amino acids: CASSLDLGYYGYTF. In nucleotides, the CDR3 is TGCGCCAGCAGCTTGGATTTGGGGTACTATGGCTACACCTTC.

This clonotype was detected ten times or more. The chain combines TRBV20-1 with TRBJ1-1; D is undetermined. Between the trimmed V and J ends, which lost 5 bases and 7 bases, there was a span of 8 bases. CDR3 length equals 10 residues. Looked up from germline, CDR1 is DFQATT and CDR2 is SNEGSKA (reference sequence). CDR3 in amino acids: CSARKIEAFF. CDR3 DNA sequence: TGCAGTGCTCGAAAGATTGAAGCTTTCTTT.

This clonotype appeared a few times. The chain is built from TRBV12-3 or TRBV12-4 and TRBJ1-1; TRBD1 matches 8 bases. Trimming removed 5 bases from V and 1 base from J; junction bases left unmatched: 6. CDR3 length: 15 amino acids. The CDR3 spells CASSPQQGENTEAFF. The CDR3 DNA reads TGTGCCAGCAGTCCCCAACAGGGGGAGAACACTGAAGCTTTCTTT.

The chain carries TRBV28 and TRBJ2-3, with D possibly TRBD1 on 6 matching bases. TRBJ1-5 matches the DNA end more closely, so the J call is doubtful. Germline CDR1 and CDR2: MDHEN and SYDVKM. The CDR3 is 17 residues long. CDR3 in amino acids: CATDGTSGGAITDTQHF. The CDR3 nucleotides read TGTGCCACAGACGGGACTAGCGGGGGGGCCATCACAGATACGCAGCATTTT.

This clonotype has only one observation. The chain combines TRBV6-2 or TRBV6-3 with TRBJ1-1; D is perhaps TRBD1 (5 bases). Looked up from germline, CDR1 is MNHEY and CDR2 is SVGEGT. CDR3 length: 15 residues. V lost 2 bases to trimming and J lost 6 bases, with 16 bases between them. The DNA for the CDR3 is TGTGCCAGCAGTTACGTTGGGGGGGGTCGACCTGAAGCTTTCTTT. Its translation: CASSYVGGGRPEAFF.

The CDR3 bases are TGTGCCAGTAAAGACGGGACAGGGTCCTACGAGCAGTACTTC. Translated: CASKDGTGSYEQYF. V gene TRBV19 combines with J gene TRBJ2-7; 9 positions match TRBD1. There are 14 residues in the CDR3. V lost 7 bases, J lost 1 base, and 5 bases stayed unmatched. Germline CDR1 and CDR2: LNHDA and SQIVND (reference sequence).

This clonotype turned up a few times. The chain recombines TRBV25-1 with TRBJ2-3; 7 bases map to TRBD2. Trimming removed 4 bases from V and 0 bases from J; junction bases left unmatched: 7. The CDR3 has 16 amino acids. The germline V gene has CDR1 MGHDK and CDR2 SYGVNS. CDR3 protein: CASSGWLAASTDTQYF. The DNA of the CDR3 is TGTGCCAGCAGTGGTTGGCTAGCGGCTAGCACAGATACGCAGTATTTT.

This clonotype was found a few times. V is TRBV20-1 and J is TRBJ1-1, with TRBD1 as a possible D gene (6 bases). V lost 0 bases, J lost 5 bases, and 13 bases lay in between. This CDR3 comprises 14 residues. Germline V lookup: CDR1 DFQATT, CDR2 SNEGSKA (reference sequence). In DNA, the CDR3 is TGCAGTGCTAGAGATCGGCAGGGGTGGACTGAAGCTTTCTTT. Residues: CSARDRQGWTEAFF.

A few counts support this clonotype. V and J are TRBV5-6 and TRBJ2-7; the D gene could be TRBD1 or TRBD2 (5 bases each). The V gene's germline CDR1 is SGHDT and CDR2 YYEEEE. Between the trimmed V and J ends, which lost 3 bases and 0 bases, there was a span of 16 bases. There are 16 residues in the CDR3. The CDR3 region is CASSWGSAVSSYEQYF. CDR3 sequence (DNA): TGTGCCAGCAGCTGGGGGTCTGCGGTTAGCTCCTACGAGCAGTACTTC.

J is TRBJ1-2 and V is TRBV6-2 or TRBV6-3; the D gene is possibly TRBD1 (5 bases). The CDR3 extends over 15 amino acids. The germline V and J ends were trimmed by 10 bases and 4 bases, with 22 bases remaining between them. Germline CDR1 MNHEY, CDR2 SVGEGT. As DNA, the CDR3 is TGTGCCATCTCGACGCGGGGGAATGCAGGCTATGGCTACACCTTC. Amino acids: CAISTRGNAGYGYTF.